The rows below give T cell receptor beta chains drawn from one sample of a study of blood T cell repertoires in COVID-19. Sequencing was performed with immunoSEQ multiplex PCR; in TCRdb, only in-frame clones are kept and a portion is missing. The sample includes 100,000 to 130,000 clones, approximately 84% of them seen just once. The sequenced sample was peripheral blood. The receptor source for this set is a human donor in a cohort sampled during active COVID-19. Both conserved end residues are part of each CDR3. Fields, in order: V gene, D gene, CDR3 protein. A D gene is named only where the DNA matches it firmly.

>TRBV19|TRBD1
CASSTGTGSSNQPQHF
>TRBV3-1/TRBV3-2|TRBD2
CASSQFSLGTSGSADTQYF
>TRBV19|.
CASSDQGYSNQPQHF
>TRBV5-6|.
CASSLAGIDNEQFF
>TRBV5-5|.
CASKAEGWGLIPEAFF
>TRBV5-4|TRBD1
CASSLATGAVINEQFF
>TRBV30|.
CAWSTRGSQPQHF
>TRBV19|.
CASSIANSNQPQHF
>TRBV7-2|TRBD1
CASSRQGAPGNEQFF
>TRBV15|TRBD1
CATSRSQSWDRDTQPQHF
>TRBV6-6|.
CASSYSPATNEKLFF
>TRBV3-1/TRBV3-2|.
CASSQEQGETEAFF
>TRBV5-4|.
CASSFGALGEKLFF
>TRBV18|TRBD2
CASSPTSGASYEQYF
>TRBV19|.
CASSIDSGTDTQYF
>TRBV10-3|.
CAISEKGGVDNEQFF
>TRBV5-1|.
CASSQAETSTDTQYF
>TRBV27|.
CASASLDKNTEAFF
>TRBV12-3/TRBV12-4|.
CASTGGTYNEQFF
>TRBV28|.
CASRMMRGTMNTEAFF
>TRBV7-9|TRBD1
CASRTTGSNSPLHF
>TRBV5-8|TRBD1
CASSLGRGYHFYGYTF
>TRBV7-3|TRBD1
CASSLQPTGSGANVLTF
>TRBV6-1|.
CASSEAGSPTTSNQPQHF
>TRBV9|TRBD2
CASSRTSGHSYEQYF
>TRBV6-4|.
CASSERGGSGYGYTF
>TRBV5-1|TRBD2
CASSLGLATSNEQFF
>TRBV2|TRBD2
CASSDRTSEETQYF
>TRBV7-2|.
CASSLVMSGSSGANVLTF
>TRBV28|TRBD2
CASSLFGLSGRSYEQYF
>TRBV7-2|.
CASSGRGGSVYGYTF
>TRBV7-3|TRBD1
CASSLNPGQGASGYTF
>TRBV5-4|TRBD2
CASSPELAGGSYEQYF
>TRBV28|.
CASYGSVNYGYTF
>TRBV7-2|TRBD2
CASSLRRAGGGNEQFF
>TRBV11-2|TRBD1
CASSSNQGGYSGNTIYF
>TRBV12-3/TRBV12-4|.
CASSIQVTEQFF
>TRBV5-4|TRBD1
CASSFGTVTDTQYF
>TRBV21-1|.
CASSKAPLAGARHEQYF
>TRBV7-2|.
CASSSQGQGLSEAFF
>TRBV28|TRBD2
CASTRSGIYNEQFF
>TRBV30|.
CAWSPGTHYYSGANVLTF
>TRBV15|TRBD2
CATSREASGRASTNNEQFF
>TRBV7-2|TRBD1
CASSSQTGTGYREQFF
>TRBV5-1|TRBD2
CASSDSGSSTDTQYF
>TRBV7-6|TRBD1
CASSLPRTGRNEQFF
>TRBV27|.
CASSYGLGTHTQYF
>TRBV5-6|TRBD1
CASRQGQVSWSSGANVLTF
>TRBV7-2|TRBD2
CASSLVAGGIYNEQFF
>TRBV6-2/TRBV6-3|TRBD2
CASSYLAGGGEQFF
>TRBV7-2|.
CASSLWAGTYGYTF
>TRBV29-1|TRBD1
CSVLGQGNTEAFF
>TRBV3-1/TRBV3-2|.
CASSQARQVTSTEAFF
>TRBV2|TRBD2
CASKPGLLTGELFF
>TRBV5-4|TRBD1
CASSPGQSTRNTIYF
>TRBV19|TRBD1
CASSDRVGTEAFF
>TRBV5-1|TRBD1
CASSRTQGARTEAFF
>TRBV24-1|.
CATSDNGGLSYTF